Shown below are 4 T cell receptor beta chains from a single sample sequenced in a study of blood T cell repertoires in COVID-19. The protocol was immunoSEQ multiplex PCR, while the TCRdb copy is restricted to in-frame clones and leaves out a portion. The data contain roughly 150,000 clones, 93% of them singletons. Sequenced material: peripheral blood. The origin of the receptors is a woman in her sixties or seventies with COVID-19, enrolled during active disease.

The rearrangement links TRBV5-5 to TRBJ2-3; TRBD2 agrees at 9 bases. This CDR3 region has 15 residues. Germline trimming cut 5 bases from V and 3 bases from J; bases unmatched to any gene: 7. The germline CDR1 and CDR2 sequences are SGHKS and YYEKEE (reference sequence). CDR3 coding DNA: TGTGCCAGCAGGCTTAGCGGGGGAGAAACAGATACGCAGTATTTT. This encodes CASRLSGGETDTQYF.

DNA of the CDR3: TGTGCCAGCAGCGCCGGACTAGCGGGGAGCCGCACAGATACGCAGTATTTT. It yields the protein CASSAGLAGSRTDTQYF. The V call is TRBV5-4, the J call TRBJ2-3; TRBD2 matches at 12 bases. V lost 4 bases, J lost 1 base, and 7 bases stayed unmatched. The CDR3 extends over 17 amino acids. Germline lookup yields CDR1 SGHNT and CDR2 YYREEE (reference sequence).

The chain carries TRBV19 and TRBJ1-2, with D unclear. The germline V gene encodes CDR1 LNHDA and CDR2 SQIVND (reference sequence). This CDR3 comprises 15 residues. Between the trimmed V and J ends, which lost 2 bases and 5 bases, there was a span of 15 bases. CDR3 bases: TGTGCCAGTAGTATACTCCGGGGAGTAGGGTATGGCTACACCTTC. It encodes CASSILRGVGYGYTF.

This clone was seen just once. The CDR3 DNA follows: TGTGCCAGCTCACCAAACAGCCAGAACACTGAAGCTTTCTTT. Encoded protein: CASSPNSQNTEAFF. This chain uses TRBV18 with TRBJ1-1; D is unclear. Germline values: CDR1 KGHSH, CDR2 LQKENI. Trimming pared 2 bases from V and 1 base from J, leaving 8 bases between. The length of the CDR3 is 14 residues.